The rows below give T cell receptor beta chains drawn from one sample of a study of T-cell memory formation after mild COVID-19. TCRdb recomputed calls from the 5' RACE reads with MiXCR, one row per CDR3 protein. Of hundreds of thousands of distinct CDR3 sequences in the sample, roughly 20% were seen once. What was sequenced was PBMCs or a T cell subset sorted from them (not recorded which). The source is an adult woman who had mild COVID-19 (a few samples of this study predate the infection). Cell type and time point are not known. Both conserved end residues are part of each CDR3. D genes are given only for firm matches. Rows may omit the clone size; those that give it use once, few, many or a size class.

D,size,J,V,DNA,CDR3
-,few,TRBJ1-1,TRBV5-1,TGCGCCAGCAGCTTGTGGGAGGCCTCAGGGACTGAAGCTTTCTTT,CASSLWEASGTEAFF
-,few,TRBJ2-5,TRBV20-1,TGCAGTGCTGAGGGGGAGGGGGGAGAGACCCAGTACTTC,CSAEGEGGETQYF
TRBD2,few,TRBJ2-1,TRBV9,TGTGCCAGCAGCGTAACGGGGCTAGCGGGAGTCGGAGCCAGGTACAATGAGCAGTTCTTC,CASSVTGLAGVGARYNEQFF
-,-,TRBJ2-3,TRBV5-1,TGCGCCAGCAGCGTTCGACAGGTGTCAGATACGCAGTATTTT,CASSVRQVSDTQYF
TRBD2,-,TRBJ2-3,TRBV6-6,TGTGCCAGCAGTTACTCGATGTTAGCGGGGTTTCCAGATACGCAGTATTTT,CASSYSMLAGFPDTQYF
TRBD1,-,TRBJ2-7,TRBV7-2,TGTGCCAGCAGCTTAGCAGGGGGCATCGACGAGCAGTACTTC,CASSLAGGIDEQYF
TRBD2,few,TRBJ2-5,TRBV5-1,TGCGCCAGCAGCCCCGGACTAGCGGGGGGGTACCAAGAGACCCAGTACTTC,CASSPGLAGGYQETQYF
TRBD1,-,TRBJ2-1,TRBV9,TGTGCCAGCAGCAACCGGGACAGGCCCGACAATGAGCAGTTCTTC,CASSNRDRPDNEQFF
-,-,TRBJ2-7,TRBV7-9,TGTGCCAGCAGCCCAACCAGAAGTAGCTCCTACGAGCAGTACTTC,CASSPTRSSSYEQYF
-,few,TRBJ2-7,TRBV19,TGTGCCAGTACGGGAAGCTCCTACGAGCAGTACTTC,CASTGSSYEQYF
TRBD2,-,TRBJ2-1,TRBV11-2,TGTGCCAGCAGCTTAGATAGGACTAGCGGGAGCGGATCGTATGAGCAGTTCTTC,CASSLDRTSGSGSYEQFF
-,-,TRBJ2-5,TRBV2,TGTGCCAGCAGTGAAGCGGTACGAAGCCGCGGGTACTTC,CASSEAVRSRGYF
TRBD1,-,TRBJ2-7,TRBV29-1,TGCAGCGTTGAAGATTTGAGAGGGACAGCTACTACGGGGCAGTACTTC,CSVEDLRGTATTGQYF
TRBD2,few,TRBJ2-1,TRBV24-1,TGTGCCACCAGTGCCGGGACTAGCGGATACAATGAGCAGTTCTTC,CATSAGTSGYNEQFF
TRBD2,-,TRBJ2-3,TRBV7-3,TGTGCCAGCAGCTTAATAAGCGGGGGGGCGATAGATACGCAGTATTTT,CASSLISGGAIDTQYF
-,-,TRBJ1-1,TRBV15,TGTGCCACCAGCAGAGATCTAGGAGCAGGGGCTTTCTTT,CATSRDLGAGAFF
-,-,TRBJ1-1,TRBV19,TGTGCCAGTAGTATTACTTTAGGGGGGAACACTGAAGCTTTCTTT,CASSITLGGNTEAFF
-,few,TRBJ2-1,TRBV5-6,TGTGCCAGCAGCTTTGCCGGGACAAACTCCTACAATGAGCAGTTCTTC,CASSFAGTNSYNEQFF
TRBD2,few,TRBJ2-7,TRBV6-2/TRBV6-3,TGTGCCAGCAGTGGGGGGACTAGCGGGAAGGCTGAGCAGTACTTC,CASSGGTSGKAEQYF
-,-,TRBJ1-1,TRBV20-1,TGCAGTGCTAGTGCGGACACTGAAGCTTTCTTT,CSASADTEAFF
-,-,TRBJ2-1,TRBV11-2,TGTGCCAGCAGCTCGGTCCGCTCTTGGACAGAATTTGAGCAGTTCTTC,CASSSVRSWTEFEQFF
-,-,TRBJ1-5,TRBV27,TGTGCCCCTTCAAACAGGGTCGTCGGCCAGCCCCAGCATTTT,CAPSNRVVGQPQHF
TRBD2,-,TRBJ2-2,TRBV7-8,TGTGCCAGCAGCTCTGTACTAGCGGGGGGGAACTCTAACACCGGGGAGCTGTTTTTT,CASSSVLAGGNSNTGELFF
TRBD1,-,TRBJ1-5,TRBV7-2,TGTGCCAGCAGCCTTACAACCGGGACAGGGGGACAGCCCCAGCATTTT,CASSLTTGTGGQPQHF
-,few,TRBJ1-1,TRBV20-1,TGCAGTGCTAGGTTAAACACTGAAGCTTTCTTT,CSARLNTEAFF
-,-,TRBJ1-3,TRBV18,TGTGCCAGCTCACCACCCGGGGCGGACACCATATATTTT,CASSPPGADTIYF
-,-,TRBJ1-5,TRBV15,TGTGCCACCAGCAGAGATATTGGCCGGTACAATCAGCCCCAGCATTTT,CATSRDIGRYNQPQHF
-,-,TRBJ2-1,TRBV14,TGTGCCAGCAGCCAAAGACAGTACAATGAGCAGTTCTTC,CASSQRQYNEQFF
TRBD1,few,TRBJ1-5,TRBV5-1,TGCGCCAGCCGGCTCGGGACAGGCAGTAATCAGCCCCAGCATTTT,CASRLGTGSNQPQHF
-,many,TRBJ2-5,TRBV7-2,TGTGCCAGCAGCTTCCCCCCCGGGGGAGGAGGCGAGACCCAGTACTTC,CASSFPPGGGGETQYF
-,-,TRBJ1-2,TRBV7-6,TGTGCCAGCAGCCCCCCGGGGAACTATGGCTACACCTTC,CASSPPGNYGYTF
TRBD1,-,TRBJ2-7,TRBV7-9,TGTGCCAGCAGTTACCAGACAGGGTTACACGAGCAGTACTTC,CASSYQTGLHEQYF
TRBD2,few,TRBJ2-7,TRBV18,TGTGCCAGCTCACCCCCAGGACTAGCCTACGAGCAGTACTTC,CASSPPGLAYEQYF
-,-,TRBJ2-7,TRBV19,TGTGCCAGTAGCATAGGACGGGATGCCTACGAGCAGTACTTC,CASSIGRDAYEQYF
-,many,TRBJ2-7,TRBV5-1,TGCGCCAGCAGCTTGGAAGGGGTCTCCTACGAGCAGTACTTC,CASSLEGVSYEQYF
TRBD1,-,TRBJ2-5,TRBV15,TGTGCCACCAGGGACAGGGTACTAGGGACCCAGTACTTC,CATRDRVLGTQYF
-,few,TRBJ1-2,TRBV4-3,TGCGCCAGCAGCCAAGGGGGAGGGTTTGTCCCCTATGGCTACACCTTC,CASSQGGGFVPYGYTF